The TCR beta chain under discussion was sequenced for a study of tumor-infiltrating lymphocytes in primary liver carcinoma. CDR1 is MNHEY and CDR2 is SVGAGI in the germline V gene. CDR3 length: 14 residues. Trimming took off 7 bases at V and 6 bases at J, with 15 bases between the two ends. From around 0.5 ug of total RNA, TCR beta-specific cDNA was reverse-transcribed using a constant-region primer. Three nested multiplex PCR rounds of slightly modified ARM-PCR generated TCR beta libraries. Forward primers for TRBV1-TRBV30 and a C-beta reverse primer served the first two PCR rounds, at 10 cycles each. TCRdb processed the multiplex PCR reads anew with MiXCR; each CDR3 protein has one entry. The sample carries roughly 330,000 distinct CDR3 sequences, almost 65% recorded once. Unsorted whole blood served as the source of blood RNA, and germline DNA was extracted as well. This clonotype was counted only a few times. A much larger clonotype is one base distant, so this may be a read error.

The chain uses TRBV6-5 and TRBJ2-2; D not certain. The sequenced sample was peripheral blood. The receptor's source is a man aged 35-49 years with primary liver carcinoma and hepatitis B virus infection. The CDR3 protein is CASIDLPDSGELFF. The CDR3, as DNA: TGTGCCAGCATCGACCTCCCAGACTCCGGGGAGCTGTTTTTT.